What follows are 21 T cell receptor beta chains derived from one specimen sequenced in a study of blood T cell repertoires in COVID-19. Sequencing was performed with immunoSEQ multiplex PCR; in TCRdb, only in-frame clones are kept and a portion is missing. The table shows more than 150,000 clones, with about 88% occurring only once. Material for sequencing was peripheral blood. The source is a man aged 40-49 years with active or convalescent COVID-19.

The CDR3 spells CASSTGNQPQHF. As DNA, the CDR3 is TGTGCCAGCTCTACGGGCAATCAGCCCCAGCATTTT. V and J are TRBV3-1 (or the pseudogene TRBV3-2) and TRBJ1-5; D is undetermined. Trimming removed 8 bases from V and 2 bases from J, with 7 bases in between. This CDR3 comprises 12 residues. CDR1 and CDR2 (germline): LGHDT, YNNKEL (reference sequence).

This chain uses TRBV4-2 with TRBJ1-5, with D hard to call. Germline V lookup: CDR1 LGHNA, CDR2 YNFKEQ. The ends were cut back, 3 bases at V and 7 bases at J, with 13 bases in the middle. The CDR3 extends over 14 amino acids. CDR3 sequence (DNA): TGTGCCAGCAGCCACGAGGGTGGGTCCCAGCCCCAGCATTTT. This sequence encodes CASSHEGGSQPQHF.

The rearrangement links TRBV6-2 or TRBV6-3 to TRBJ1-6, with D perhaps TRBD1 (5 bases). Per germline, CDR1 MNHEY and CDR2 SVGEGT. V was clipped by 3 bases and J by 10 bases, with 16 bases between them. CDR3 length: 15 amino acids. This CDR3 is CASSYEFQGGSPLHF. CDR3 DNA sequence: TGTGCCAGCAGTTATGAATTTCAGGGTGGATCACCCCTCCACTTT.

The rearrangement joins TRBV9 to TRBJ2-2; perhaps TRBD2 as D (5 bases). CDR1 is SGDLS, CDR2 YYNGEE, per germline. V was pared by 0 bases and J by 0 bases, with 9 bases between. The CDR3 contains 16 residues. CDR3 protein: CASSVGSGSNTGELFF. The CDR3 region has the DNA TGTGCCAGCAGCGTAGGGAGCGGTTCGAACACCGGGGAGCTGTTTTTT.

In the case of this clone: One end of the junction does not line up with germline, which may come from a read error. V usage is TRBV7-7 and J usage is TRBJ2-1; TRBD2 matches 13 bases. The germline CDR1 and CDR2 sequences are SSHAT and FNYEAQ (reference sequence). The CDR3 spans 15 residues. In nucleotides, the CDR3 is TGTGCTAGCAGCTTGGGACTAGCGGGGAACGATGAGCAGTTCTTC. As protein: CASSLGLAGNDEQFF. The full variable domain, its missing parts supplied by reference TRBV7-7 and TRBJ2-1, is GAGVSQSPRYKVTKRGQDVTLRCDPISSHATLYWYQQALGQGPEFLTYFNYEAQPDKSGLPSDRFSAERPEGSISTLTIQRTEQRDSAMYRCASSLGLAGNDEQFFGPGTRLTVL.

The chain employs TRBV6-6 and TRBJ1-1, with D possibly matching TRBD1 (6 bases). The length of the CDR3 is 14 residues. The V and J ends lost 3 bases and 3 bases respectively, with 11 bases between them. Germline V gene lookup returns CDR1 MNHNY and CDR2 SVGAGI (reference sequence). The CDR3 loop reads CASSYRGGDTEAFF. DNA for the CDR3: TGTGCCAGCAGTTATCGTGGGGGCGACACTGAAGCTTTCTTT.

This chain uses TRBV4-1 with TRBJ1-2, with 8 bases matching TRBD1. V shed 0 bases, J shed 7 bases, and the junction held 7 bases outside the gene matches. Germline CDR1 MGHRA, CDR2 YSYEKL. The CDR3 is 15 residues long. The CDR3 coding sequence is TGCGCCAGCAGCCAAGAAGGCCAGGGGGCGCGTGGCTACACCTTC. As protein: CASSQEGQGARGYTF.

The chain couples TRBV5-1 to TRBJ2-6; TRBD1 might be the D (6 bases). The CDR3 runs to 17 residues. Trimming removed 4 bases at V and 0 bases at J, with 14 bases between. Germline lookup yields CDR1 SGHRS and CDR2 YFSETQ. DNA for the CDR3: TGCGCCAGCAGCCTAAAAACAGGGAGCTCTGGGGCCAACGTCCTGACTTTC. Protein: CASSLKTGSSGANVLTF.

The rearrangement joins TRBV29-1 to TRBJ1-5, with D possibly being TRBD1 (5 bases). The CDR3 is 12 residues long. With 6 bases removed from V and 4 bases from J, the gap between germline ends came to 10 bases. Germline V CDR1 and CDR2: SQVTM, ANQGSEA. CDR3 nucleotides: TGCAGCGTAGCGGGACTTAATCAGCCCCAGCATTTT. This translates into CSVAGLNQPQHF.

The V gene is TRBV7-6, the J gene TRBJ2-7, with D perhaps TRBD1 (6 bases). Trimming took off 2 bases at V and 6 bases at J, with 11 bases between the two ends. Germline loops: CDR1 SGHVS, CDR2 FNYEAQ. The CDR3 loop spans 13 amino acids. CDR3 DNA sequence: TGTGCCAGCAGCTTATCCCCAGGGGTCGAGCAGTACTTC. This encodes CASSLSPGVEQYF.

The chain has TRBV6-5 and TRBJ2-7, with D perhaps TRBD2 (6 bases). V dropped 6 bases and J dropped 0 bases, with 12 bases sitting between them. Germline V gene sequence: CDR1 MNHEY, CDR2 SVGAGI. The CDR3 is 14 amino acids. CDR3 sequence reads: CASRPGLHSYEQYF. The CDR3 nucleotides are TGTGCCAGCAGGCCGGGACTTCACTCCTACGAGCAGTACTTC.

This rearrangement joins TRBV29-1 to TRBJ1-6, with D perhaps matching TRBD1 (5 bases). The V gene lost 6 bases and the J gene lost 0 bases, with 12 bases spanning the gap. Germline V gene lookup returns CDR1 SQVTM and CDR2 ANQGSEA. This CDR3 is 15 amino acids long. DNA for the CDR3: TGCAGCGTGATGACAGACAGCTCCTATAATTCACCCCTCCACTTT. This translates into CSVMTDSSYNSPLHF.

The gene calls are TRBV6-2 or TRBV6-3 and TRBJ2-2; D is unclear. CDR3 length equals 13 residues. Deletions cut 5 bases from V and 6 bases from J, with 10 bases between. From germline, CDR1 is MNHEY and CDR2 SVGEGT. The CDR3, as DNA: TGTGCCAGCAGTCAAATGGAGTCCGGGGAGCTGTTTTTT. This gives the protein CASSQMESGELFF.

The rearrangement uses TRBV18 and TRBJ1-1; 8 bases line up with TRBD1. The CDR3 runs 14 residues. The junction had 5 bases not matched to a gene; V was cut back by 2 bases and J by 6 bases. Per germline, CDR1 KGHSH and CDR2 LQKENI. CDR3 region: CASSPSTGGSEAFF. The CDR3 region has the DNA TGTGCCAGCTCACCATCAACAGGGGGGTCTGAAGCTTTCTTT.

This clone has only one observation. The chain joins TRBV4-1 to TRBJ1-2; 8 bases are shared with TRBD1. Losses at the gene ends were 1 base for V and 6 bases for J; bases not matched to a gene: 1. CDR3 length equals 13 residues. Germline CDR1 and CDR2: MGHRA and YSYEKL. DNA of the CDR3: TGCGCCAGCAGCCAAGGACAGGGGCATGGCTACACCTTC. It translates to CASSQGQGHGYTF.

A few counts support this clone. V and J are TRBV7-6 and TRBJ2-1; maybe TRBD2 (6 bases). Trimming stripped 4 bases from V and 8 bases from J, with 9 bases between. This CDR3 is built from 12 residues. The germline gives CDR1 SGHVS, CDR2 FNYEAQ. The CDR3 spells CASSSRRDEQFF. The DNA of the CDR3 is TGTGCCAGCAGCTCCAGGAGGGATGAGCAGTTCTTC.

The V and J genes are TRBV15 and TRBJ2-5; possibly TRBD1 for D (6 bases). Trimming removed 5 bases at V and 4 bases at J, with 11 bases between. This CDR3 comprises 13 residues. The germline V gene encodes CDR1 LNHNV and CDR2 YYDKDF (reference sequence). The CDR3 spells CATSGNRAETQYF. CDR3 DNA sequence: TGTGCCACCAGCGGAAACAGGGCAGAGACCCAGTACTTC.

V usage is TRBV5-5 and J usage is TRBJ2-2, with TRBD2 identical over 9 bases. The CDR3 spans 15 residues. CDR1 and CDR2 (germline): SGHKS, YYEKEE (reference sequence). V shed 6 bases, J shed 8 bases, and the junction held 11 bases outside the gene matches. The CDR3 is CASTPRSAGGGELFF. In nucleotides, the CDR3 is TGTGCCAGCACCCCACGGTCAGCGGGGGGTGGGGAGCTGTTTTTT.

The CDR3, as DNA: TGTGCCTGGAGTGTGAGAGGGAGGGCGAATCAGCCCCAGCATTTT. It codes for CAWSVRGRANQPQHF. V gene TRBV30 combines with J gene TRBJ1-5, with D unclear. The germline V and J ends were trimmed by 0 bases and 4 bases, with 13 bases remaining between them. Germline-derived CDR1 and CDR2 are GTSNPN and SVGIG (reference sequence). This CDR3 region has 15 residues.

The chain combines TRBV7-2 with TRBJ2-7, with D possibly TRBD2 on 6 matching bases. CDR1 and CDR2 (germline): SGHTA, FQGNSA. Trimming removed 5 bases at V and 2 bases at J, with 13 bases between. This CDR3 contains 14 residues. CDR3: CASSQGLSTYEQYF. CDR3 bases: TGTGCCAGCAGCCAGGGACTGAGCACCTACGAGCAGTACTTC. The full variable domain, in which reference TRBV7-2 and TRBJ2-7 provide the parts outside the CDR3, is GAGVSQSPSNKVTEKGKDVELRCDPISGHTALYWYRQSLGQGLEFLIYFQGNSAPDKSGLPSDRFSAERTGGSVSTLTIQRTQQEDSAVYLCASSQGLSTYEQYFGPGTRLTVT.

This clone was seen a few times. The J gene is TRBJ1-5, the V gene TRBV27; tentatively, D is TRBD1 (6 bases). Trimming took 4 bases from V and 0 from J, leaving 16 bases between them. The CDR3 covers 17 residues. The germline V gene has CDR1 MNHEY and CDR2 SMNVEV (reference sequence). CDR3 sequence: CASSSTGTPYSNQPQHF. The CDR3 coding sequence is TGTGCCAGCAGTTCTACCGGGACACCTTATAGCAATCAGCCCCAGCATTTT.